The present T cell receptor beta chain was sequenced within a study of shared clonotypes between healthy human individuals. The overall study: The study used three CD4 naive, three CD4 memory, two CD8 naive and one CD8 memory plate per donor.

Sequenced by immunoSEQ multiplex PCR; TCRdb stores in-frame clones only, minus some. The sample consists of about 1 million clones, approximately 70% of them appearing once. Study findings and constraints: Clonotype sharing across donors was expected to vary with sequencing depth. Represented genetic and exposure-history diversity was restricted by having few donors.

Of note for this clone: Antigen unknown.

The CDR3 length is 13 residues. Per the germline V gene, CDR1 is SGHTS and CDR2 is YDEGEE. The V end lost 2 bases, the J end lost 7 bases, and 10 bases lay between the germline ends. The source is a man in his late teens or twenties in good health. The V gene is TRBV5-8, the J gene TRBJ2-4; D possibly corresponds to TRBD1 (5 bases). The sample was memory CD4+ T cells sorted from blood. Subset reported: CD45RA-negative fraction. CDR3 DNA: TGTGCCAGCAGCTTCCAGGGAACGAACATTCAGTACTTC. Translated: CASSFQGTNIQYF.